The entry below gives a single TCR beta chain sequence along with its context. The sample comes from a study of blood T cell repertoires in COVID-19. Germline CDR1 and CDR2: SGHRS and YFSETQ. The CDR3 spans 14 residues. V was trimmed by 0 bases and J by 0 bases, leaving 4 bases between them. Assay: immunoSEQ multiplex PCR; the TCRdb copy retains only in-frame clones and omits some. Of around 140,000 clones in the sample, about 86% were seen once. The sequencing sample was made of peripheral blood. The origin of this receptor is a woman aged 55 to 70 with acute or convalescent COVID-19. The gene calls are TRBV5-1 and TRBJ1-3, with D hard to call. The CDR3 spells CASSLGSSGNTIYF. CDR3 nucleotide sequence: TGCGCCAGCAGCTTGGGTAGCTCTGGAAACACCATATATTTT.